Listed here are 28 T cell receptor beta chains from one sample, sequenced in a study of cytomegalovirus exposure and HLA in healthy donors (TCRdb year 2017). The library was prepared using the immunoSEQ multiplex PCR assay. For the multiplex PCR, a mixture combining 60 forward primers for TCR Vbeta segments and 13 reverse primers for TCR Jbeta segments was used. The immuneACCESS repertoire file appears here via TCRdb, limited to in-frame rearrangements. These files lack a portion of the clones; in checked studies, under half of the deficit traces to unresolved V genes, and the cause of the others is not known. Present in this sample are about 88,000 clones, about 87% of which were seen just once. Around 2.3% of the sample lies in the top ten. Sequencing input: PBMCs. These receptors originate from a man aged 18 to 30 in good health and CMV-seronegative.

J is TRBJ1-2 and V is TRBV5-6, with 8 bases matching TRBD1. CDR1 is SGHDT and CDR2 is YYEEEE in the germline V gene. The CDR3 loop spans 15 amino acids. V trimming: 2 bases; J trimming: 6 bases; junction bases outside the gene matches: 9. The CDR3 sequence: CASSLELQGADGYTF. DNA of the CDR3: TGTGCCAGCAGCTTAGAGCTTCAGGGGGCGGATGGCTACACCTTC.

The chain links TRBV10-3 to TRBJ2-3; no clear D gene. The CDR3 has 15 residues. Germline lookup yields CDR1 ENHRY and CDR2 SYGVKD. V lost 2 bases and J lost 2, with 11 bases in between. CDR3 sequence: CAISEGPENTDTQYF. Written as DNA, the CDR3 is TGTGCCATCAGTGAGGGGCCTGAGAACACAGATACGCAGTATTTT.

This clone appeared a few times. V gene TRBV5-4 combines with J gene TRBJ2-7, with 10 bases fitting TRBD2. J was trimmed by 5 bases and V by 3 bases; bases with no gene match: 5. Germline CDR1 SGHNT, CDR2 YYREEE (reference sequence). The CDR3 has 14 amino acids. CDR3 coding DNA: TGTGCCAGCAGCTCTAGCGGGAGAGCTCACGAGCAGTACTTC. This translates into CASSSSGRAHEQYF.

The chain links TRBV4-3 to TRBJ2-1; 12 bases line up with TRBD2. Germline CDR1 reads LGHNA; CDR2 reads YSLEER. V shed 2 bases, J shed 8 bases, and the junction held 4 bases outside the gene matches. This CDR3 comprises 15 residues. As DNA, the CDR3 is TGCGCCAGCAGCCAAAGACTAGCGGGAGCGGATGAGCAGTTCTTC. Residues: CASSQRLAGADEQFF.

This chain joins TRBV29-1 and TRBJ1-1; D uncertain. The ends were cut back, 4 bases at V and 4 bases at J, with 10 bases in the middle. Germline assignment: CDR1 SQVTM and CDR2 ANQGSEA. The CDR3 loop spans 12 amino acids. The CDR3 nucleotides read TGCAGCGTTGTCCGCTATGGCACTGAAGCTTTCTTT. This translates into CSVVRYGTEAFF.

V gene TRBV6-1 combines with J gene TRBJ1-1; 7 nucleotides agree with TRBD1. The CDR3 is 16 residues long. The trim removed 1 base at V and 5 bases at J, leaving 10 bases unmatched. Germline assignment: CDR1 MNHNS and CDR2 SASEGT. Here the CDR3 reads CASSEEGTAWGTEAFF. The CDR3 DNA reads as TGTGCCAGCAGTGAAGAAGGGACAGCTTGGGGGACTGAAGCTTTCTTT.

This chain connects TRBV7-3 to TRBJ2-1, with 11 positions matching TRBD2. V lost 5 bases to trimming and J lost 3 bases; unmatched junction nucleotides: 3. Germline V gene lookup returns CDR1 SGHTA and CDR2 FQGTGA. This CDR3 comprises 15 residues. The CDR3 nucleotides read TGTGCCAGCAGCGTGGGGACTAGCGGCTACAATGAGCAGTTCTTC. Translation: CASSVGTSGYNEQFF.

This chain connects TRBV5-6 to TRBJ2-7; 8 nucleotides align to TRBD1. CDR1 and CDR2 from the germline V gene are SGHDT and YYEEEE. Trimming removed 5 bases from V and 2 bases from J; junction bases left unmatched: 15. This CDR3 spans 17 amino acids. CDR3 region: CASREGQGGGPTYEQYF. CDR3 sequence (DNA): TGTGCCAGCAGGGAAGGACAGGGAGGAGGGCCGACCTACGAGCAGTACTTC. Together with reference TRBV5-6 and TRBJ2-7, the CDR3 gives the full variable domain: DAGVTQSPTHLIKTRGQQVTLRCSPKSGHDTVSWYQQALGQGPQFIFQYYEEEERQRGNFPDRFSGHQFPNYSSELNVNALLLGDSALYLCASREGQGGGPTYEQYFGPGTRLTVT.

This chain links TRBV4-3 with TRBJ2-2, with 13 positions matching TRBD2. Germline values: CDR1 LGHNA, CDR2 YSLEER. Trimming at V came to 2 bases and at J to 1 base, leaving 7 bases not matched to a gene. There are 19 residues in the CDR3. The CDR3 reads CASSQTGLAGAWNTGELFF. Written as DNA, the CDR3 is TGCGCCAGCAGCCAAACCGGACTAGCGGGAGCTTGGAACACCGGGGAGCTGTTTTTT.

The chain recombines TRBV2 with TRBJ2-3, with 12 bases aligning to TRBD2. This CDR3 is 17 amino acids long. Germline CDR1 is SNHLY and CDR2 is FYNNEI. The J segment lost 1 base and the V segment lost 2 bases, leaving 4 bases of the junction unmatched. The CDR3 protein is CASSETRTSGGTDTQYF. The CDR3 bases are TGTGCCAGCAGTGAAACCCGGACTAGCGGGGGCACAGATACGCAGTATTTT. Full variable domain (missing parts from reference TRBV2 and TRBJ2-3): EPEVTQTPSHQVTQMGQEVILRCVPISNHLYFYWYRQILGQKVEFLVSFYNNEISEKSEIFDDQFSVERPDGSNFTLKIRSTKLEDSAMYFCASSETRTSGGTDTQYFGPGTRLTVL.

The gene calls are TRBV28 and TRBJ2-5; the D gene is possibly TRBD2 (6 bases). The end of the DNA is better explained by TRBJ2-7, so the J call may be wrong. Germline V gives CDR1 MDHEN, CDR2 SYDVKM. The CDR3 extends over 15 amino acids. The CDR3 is CASSAPGGNRYEQYF. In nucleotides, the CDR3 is TGTGCCAGCAGTGCCCCAGGAGGGAATCGCTACGAGCAGTACTTC.

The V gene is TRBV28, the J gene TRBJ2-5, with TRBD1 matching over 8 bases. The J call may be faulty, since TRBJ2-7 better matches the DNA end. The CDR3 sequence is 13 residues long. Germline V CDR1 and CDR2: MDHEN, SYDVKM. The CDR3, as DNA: TGTGCCAGCAGTTTAGGACAGGGCTACGAGCAGTACTTC. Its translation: CASSLGQGYEQYF.

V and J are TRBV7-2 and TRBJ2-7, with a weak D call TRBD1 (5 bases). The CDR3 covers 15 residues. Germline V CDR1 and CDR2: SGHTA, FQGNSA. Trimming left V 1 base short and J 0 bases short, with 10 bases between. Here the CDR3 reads CASSLGVGHSYEQYF. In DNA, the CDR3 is TGTGCCAGCAGCTTAGGGGTCGGACACTCCTACGAGCAGTACTTC. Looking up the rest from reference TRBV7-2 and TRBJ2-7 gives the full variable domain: GAGVSQSPSNKVTEKGKDVELRCDPISGHTALYWYRQSLGQGLEFLIYFQGNSAPDKSGLPSDRFSAERTGGSVSTLTIQRTQQEDSAVYLCASSLGVGHSYEQYFGPGTRLTVT.

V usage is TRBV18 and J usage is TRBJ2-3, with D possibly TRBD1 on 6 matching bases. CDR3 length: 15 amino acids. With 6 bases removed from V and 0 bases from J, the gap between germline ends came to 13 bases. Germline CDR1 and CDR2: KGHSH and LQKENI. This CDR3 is CASSPGTTSTDTQYF. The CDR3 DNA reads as TGTGCCAGCTCCCCCGGGACAACTAGCACAGATACGCAGTATTTT.

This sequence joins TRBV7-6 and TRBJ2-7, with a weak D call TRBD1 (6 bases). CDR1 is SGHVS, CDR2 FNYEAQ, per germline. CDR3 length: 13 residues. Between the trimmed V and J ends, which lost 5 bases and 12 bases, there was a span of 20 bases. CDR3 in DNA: TGTGCCAGCAGCCAGGGAGTGGGGACAATGAGGTACTTC. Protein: CASSQGVGTMRYF.

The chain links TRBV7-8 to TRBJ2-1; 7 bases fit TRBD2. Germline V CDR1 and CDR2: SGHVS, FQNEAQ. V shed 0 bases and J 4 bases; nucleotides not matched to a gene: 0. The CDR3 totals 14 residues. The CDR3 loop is CASSLAGGYNEQFF. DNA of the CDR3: TGTGCCAGCAGCTTAGCGGGAGGGTACAATGAGCAGTTCTTC.

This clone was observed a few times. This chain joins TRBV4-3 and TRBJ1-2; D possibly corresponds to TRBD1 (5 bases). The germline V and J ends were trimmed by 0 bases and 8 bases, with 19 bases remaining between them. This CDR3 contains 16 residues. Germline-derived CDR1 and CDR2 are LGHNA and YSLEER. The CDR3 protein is CASSQDLRQPRWGYTF. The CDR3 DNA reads TGCGCCAGCAGCCAAGATCTCCGACAGCCGCGATGGGGCTACACCTTC.

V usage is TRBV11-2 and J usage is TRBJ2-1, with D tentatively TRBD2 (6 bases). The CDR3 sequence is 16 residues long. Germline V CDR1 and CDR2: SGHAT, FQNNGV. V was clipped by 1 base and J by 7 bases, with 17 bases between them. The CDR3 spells CASSLVLLADRNEQFF. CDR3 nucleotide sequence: TGTGCCAGCAGCTTAGTACTACTAGCCGATAGGAATGAGCAGTTCTTC.

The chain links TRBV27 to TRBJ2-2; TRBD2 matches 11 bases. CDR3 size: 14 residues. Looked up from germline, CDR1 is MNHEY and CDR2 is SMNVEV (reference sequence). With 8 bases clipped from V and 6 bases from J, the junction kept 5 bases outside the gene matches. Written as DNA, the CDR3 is TGTGCCAGCGCGACTAGCGGGATTTCCGGGGAGCTGTTTTTT. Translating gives CASATSGISGELFF.

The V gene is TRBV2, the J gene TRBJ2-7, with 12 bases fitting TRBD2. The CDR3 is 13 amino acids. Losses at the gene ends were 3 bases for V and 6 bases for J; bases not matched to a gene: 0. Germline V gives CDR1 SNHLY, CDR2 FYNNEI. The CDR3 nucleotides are TGTGCCAGCAGTGAGACTAGCGGGAGCGAGCAGTACTTC. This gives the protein CASSETSGSEQYF.

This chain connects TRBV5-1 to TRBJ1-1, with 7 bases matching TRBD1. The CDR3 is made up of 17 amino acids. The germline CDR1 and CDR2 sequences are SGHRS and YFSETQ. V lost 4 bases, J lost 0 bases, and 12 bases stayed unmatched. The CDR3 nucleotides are TGCGCCAGCAGCCTGCAATTGACAGGGACCATGAACACTGAAGCTTTCTTT. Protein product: CASSLQLTGTMNTEAFF.

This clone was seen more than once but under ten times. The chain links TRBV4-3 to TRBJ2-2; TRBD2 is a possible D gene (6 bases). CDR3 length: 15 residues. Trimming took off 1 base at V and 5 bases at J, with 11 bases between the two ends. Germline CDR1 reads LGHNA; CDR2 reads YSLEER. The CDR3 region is CASSQAGAGTGELFF. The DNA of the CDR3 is TGCGCCAGCAGCCAAGCCGGTGCGGGGACCGGGGAGCTGTTTTTT.

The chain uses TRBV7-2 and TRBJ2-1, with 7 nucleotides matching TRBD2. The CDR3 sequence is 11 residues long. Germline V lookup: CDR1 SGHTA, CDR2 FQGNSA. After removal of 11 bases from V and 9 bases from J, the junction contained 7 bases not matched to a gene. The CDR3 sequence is CAGAGSSEQFF. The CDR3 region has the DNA TGTGCCGGAGCGGGATCCAGTGAGCAGTTCTTC.

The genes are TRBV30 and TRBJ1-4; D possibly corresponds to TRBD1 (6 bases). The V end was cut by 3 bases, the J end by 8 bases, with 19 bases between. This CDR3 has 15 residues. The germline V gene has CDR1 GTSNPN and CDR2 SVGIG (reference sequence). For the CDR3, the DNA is TGTGCCTGGAGCGCAACAGGGCTAGGTTCCGAAAAACTGTTTTTT. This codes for CAWSATGLGSEKLFF. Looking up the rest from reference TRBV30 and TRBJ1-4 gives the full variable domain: SQTIHQWPATLVQPVGSPLSLECTVEGTSNPNLYWYRQAAGRGLQLLFYSVGIGQISSEVPQNLSASRPQDRQFILSSKKLLLSDSGFYLCAWSATGLGSEKLFFGSGTQLSVL.

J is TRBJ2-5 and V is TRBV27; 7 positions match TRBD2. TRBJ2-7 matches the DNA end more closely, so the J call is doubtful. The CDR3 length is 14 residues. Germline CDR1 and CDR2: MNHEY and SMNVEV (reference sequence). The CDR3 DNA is TGTGCCAGCAGTCGACTAGCCTCCTCCTACGAGCAGTACTTC. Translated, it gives CASSRLASSYEQYF.

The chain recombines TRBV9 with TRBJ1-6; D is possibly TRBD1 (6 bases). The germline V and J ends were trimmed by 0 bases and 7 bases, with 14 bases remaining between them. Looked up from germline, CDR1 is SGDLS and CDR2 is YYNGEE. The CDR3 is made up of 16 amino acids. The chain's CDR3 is CASSVGHARGNSPLHF. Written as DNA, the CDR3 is TGTGCCAGCAGCGTAGGGCATGCCAGGGGAAATTCACCCCTCCACTTT.

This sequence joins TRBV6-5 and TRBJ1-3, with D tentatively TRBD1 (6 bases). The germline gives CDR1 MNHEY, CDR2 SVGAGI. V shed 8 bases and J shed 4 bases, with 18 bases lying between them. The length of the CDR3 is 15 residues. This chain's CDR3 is CASGQNARRGNTIYF. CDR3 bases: TGTGCCAGCGGACAGAATGCAAGAAGGGGAAACACCATATATTTT.

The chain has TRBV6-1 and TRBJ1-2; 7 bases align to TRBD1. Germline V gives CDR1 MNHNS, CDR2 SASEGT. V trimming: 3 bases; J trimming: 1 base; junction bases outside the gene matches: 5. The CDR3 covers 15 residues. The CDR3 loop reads CASSESNRGNYGYTF. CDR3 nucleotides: TGTGCCAGCAGTGAGTCAAACAGGGGTAACTATGGCTACACCTTC.